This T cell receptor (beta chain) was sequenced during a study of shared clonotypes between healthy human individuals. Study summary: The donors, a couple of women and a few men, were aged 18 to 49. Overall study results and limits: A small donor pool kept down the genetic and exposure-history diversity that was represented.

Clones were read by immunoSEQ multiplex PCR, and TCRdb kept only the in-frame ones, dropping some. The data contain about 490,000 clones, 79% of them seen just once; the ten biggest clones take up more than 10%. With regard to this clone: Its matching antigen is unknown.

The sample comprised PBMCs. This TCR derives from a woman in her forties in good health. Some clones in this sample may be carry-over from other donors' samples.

CDR3 amino acids: CASSVTGKNTEAFF. CDR3 DNA: TGTGCCAGCAGCGTAACTGGCAAGAACACTGAAGCTTTCTTT. The rearrangement links TRBV9 to TRBJ1-1; D remains unclear. CDR3 length: 14 residues. Trimming cost V 1 base and J 1 base, with 8 bases left between them. CDR1 SGDLS and CDR2 YYNGEE come from the germline V gene.